This TCR beta chain was captured by sequencing in a study of T cell changes during pregnancy in multiple sclerosis. The V gene's germline CDR1 is SNHLY and CDR2 FYNNEI. V was clipped by 0 bases and J by 8 bases, with 10 bases between them. The CDR3 is 13 amino acids. A single count supports this clone. Sequencing was performed with immunoSEQ multiplex PCR; in TCRdb, only in-frame clones are kept and a portion is missing. The table has 45,000 to 55,000 clones, 92% seen once. This TCR was sampled from a female donor in good health, enrolled as a control in a pregnancy study. This specimen was CD4+ T cells from peripheral blood mononuclear cells, taken after pregnancy. V is TRBV2 and J is TRBJ1-1; no reliable D call. CDR3 residues: CASSEALAREAFF. In nucleotides, the CDR3 is TGTGCCAGCAGTGAAGCGCTTGCCAGGGAAGCTTTCTTT.